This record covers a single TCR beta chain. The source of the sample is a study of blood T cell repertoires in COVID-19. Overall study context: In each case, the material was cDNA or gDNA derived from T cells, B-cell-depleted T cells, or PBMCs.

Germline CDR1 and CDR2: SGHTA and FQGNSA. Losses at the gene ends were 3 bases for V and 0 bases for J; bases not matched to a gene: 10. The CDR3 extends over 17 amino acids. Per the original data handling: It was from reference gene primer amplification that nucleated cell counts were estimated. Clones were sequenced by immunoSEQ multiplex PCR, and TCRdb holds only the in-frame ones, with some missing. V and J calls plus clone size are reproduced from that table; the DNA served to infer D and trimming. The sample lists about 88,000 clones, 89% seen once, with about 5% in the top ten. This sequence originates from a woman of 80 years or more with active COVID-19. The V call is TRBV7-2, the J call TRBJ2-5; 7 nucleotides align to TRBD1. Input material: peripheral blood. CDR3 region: CASSFSPTTGNQETQYF. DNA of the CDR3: TGTGCCAGCAGCTTCAGTCCCACGACAGGGAACCAAGAGACCCAGTACTTC.